What follows are 28 T cell receptor beta chains derived from one specimen sequenced in a study of Ad26.COV2.S vaccination and SARS-CoV-2 variants. Treatment here: around 19 received Ad26.COV2.S at low or high dose, single or two shots; roughly 5 received placebo; per-sample allocation not given. Samples analyzed were those drawn on day 63 after the first vaccine or placebo injection. The data were produced by immunoSEQ multiplex PCR, yet TCRdb's version contains in-frame clones alone and is incomplete. The table has roughly 500,000 clones, 70% to 90% seen once. Sequences were derived from peripheral blood, sampled in a trial of Ad26.COV2.S vaccine versus placebo. The receptor source for this set is a person between 18 and 60 years old who received the Ad26.COV2.S COVID-19 vaccine or a placebo.

This CDR3 reads CASSVGLRDNEQFF. DNA of the CDR3: TGTGCCAGCAGCGTAGGGTTGCGCGACAATGAGCAGTTCTTC. The V gene is TRBV9, the J gene TRBJ2-1, with unresolved D. The CDR3 sequence is 14 residues long. V shed 0 bases and J shed 5 bases, with 9 bases lying between them. CDR1 and CDR2 (germline): SGDLS, YYNGEE.

The chain carries TRBV10-3 and TRBJ2-7; 9 nucleotides agree with TRBD1. The CDR3 consists of 12 residues. The germline V gene has CDR1 ENHRY and CDR2 SYGVKD. V dropped 10 bases and J dropped 7; count of bases not matched to a gene: 8. CDR3 DNA sequence: TGTGCCACGACAGGGGGTGTGAGAGAGCAGTACTTC. It yields the protein CATTGGVREQYF.

The CDR3 coding sequence is TGTGCCAGCAGTTGGCCCCAGGGAGGTGGCGTCGAGCAGTACTTC. It is translated as CASSWPQGGGVEQYF. The chain has TRBV6-2 or TRBV6-3 and TRBJ2-7, with TRBD2 as a possible D gene (6 bases). This CDR3 region has 15 residues. Germline V lookup: CDR1 MNHEY, CDR2 SVGEGT. Trimming left V 4 bases short and J 6 bases short, with 19 bases between.

V usage is TRBV11-2 and J usage is TRBJ1-1; possible D gene TRBD1, 5 bases. From germline, CDR1 is SGHAT and CDR2 FQNNGV. The CDR3 length is 14 residues. With 4 bases removed from V and 1 base from J, the gap between germline ends came to 10 bases. The CDR3 DNA is TGTGCCAGCAGCTGGGACGTCAAGAACACTGAAGCTTTCTTT. Protein product: CASSWDVKNTEAFF. Supplemented by reference TRBV11-2 and TRBJ1-1, the full variable domain reads EAGVAQSPRYKIIEKRQSVAFWCNPISGHATLYWYQQILGQGPKLLIQFQNNGVVDDSQLPKDRFSAERLKGVDSTLKIQPAKLEDSAVYLCASSWDVKNTEAFFGQGTRLTVV.

The CDR3 coding sequence is TGTGCCAGCACCGAGTGGACTAGCGGTTACAATGAGCAGTTCTTC. Protein product: CASTEWTSGYNEQFF. V and J are TRBV28 and TRBJ2-1, with TRBD2 matching 10 bases. The germline gives CDR1 MDHEN, CDR2 SYDVKM. The CDR3 runs to 15 residues. The ends lost 7 bases at V and 4 bases at J; junction bases unmatched: 7.

Here the CDR3 reads CASSASGSYEQYF. In nucleotides, the CDR3 is TGTGCCAGCAGTGCTAGCGGGAGCTACGAGCAGTACTTC. The rearrangement uses TRBV25-1 and TRBJ2-7; 10 bases fit TRBD2. This CDR3 is 13 amino acids long. V shed 4 bases, J shed 3 bases, and the junction held 0 bases outside the gene matches. The V gene's germline CDR1 is MGHDK and CDR2 SYGVNS.

This clone was seen more than once but under ten times. The chain has TRBV4-1 and TRBJ1-1; TRBD1 is a possible D gene (6 bases). Germline CDR1 is MGHRA and CDR2 is YSYEKL. V was clipped by 6 bases and J by 4 bases, with 15 bases between them. The length of the CDR3 is 14 residues. The CDR3 DNA is TGCGCCAGCAGACTCCAGGGGTGGGGCACTGAAGCTTTCTTT. It specifies CASRLQGWGTEAFF.

The chain joins TRBV4-2 to TRBJ1-1; D unclear. The CDR3 is 16 amino acids. Trimming stripped 0 bases from V and 1 base from J, with 12 bases between. From germline, CDR1 is LGHNA and CDR2 YNFKEQ. The CDR3 is CASSQDADLPNTEAFF. Here the CDR3 DNA reads TGTGCCAGCAGCCAAGACGCGGACTTACCGAACACTGAAGCTTTCTTT.

The rearrangement links TRBV14 to TRBJ2-3; D possibly corresponds to TRBD2 (6 bases). Germline V gives CDR1 SGHDN, CDR2 FVKESK. The CDR3 runs 15 residues. Trimming pared 0 bases from V and 6 bases from J, leaving 13 bases between. The CDR3 bases are TGTGCCAGCAGCCAAGATCGGCTAGCGACCGATACGCAGTATTTT. It is translated as CASSQDRLATDTQYF.

The J gene is TRBJ2-2, the V gene TRBV4-1, with TRBD1 matching over 8 bases. The CDR3 length is 17 residues. The J segment lost 0 bases and the V segment lost 3 bases, leaving 6 bases of the junction unmatched. Per the germline V gene, CDR1 is MGHRA and CDR2 is YSYEKL. CDR3 loop: CASSHHGTGSNTGELFF. The DNA for the CDR3 is TGCGCCAGCAGCCACCACGGGACAGGCTCGAACACCGGGGAGCTGTTTTTT.

The chain uses TRBV28 and TRBJ1-2; the D gene is possibly TRBD1 (6 bases). This CDR3 spans 12 amino acids. Trimming took 4 bases from V and 8 from J, leaving 11 bases between them. Germline CDR1 reads MDHEN; CDR2 reads SYDVKM. CDR3 coding DNA: TGTGCCAGCAGTTCCAACAGGGACGGCTACACCTTC. Protein product: CASSSNRDGYTF.

The gene calls are TRBV29-1 and TRBJ2-3, with a weak D call TRBD1 (5 bases). The CDR3 is 13 amino acids. Trimming cost V 4 bases and J 6 bases, with 14 bases left between them. Germline-derived CDR1 and CDR2 are SQVTM and ANQGSEA. DNA of the CDR3: TGCAGCGTTGCCAGGGTAATTGGGGATACGCAGTATTTT. It specifies CSVARVIGDTQYF.

This chain links TRBV11-3 with TRBJ2-7; TRBD1 aligns across 9 bases. J lost 1 base, V lost 5 bases, and 6 bases had no gene match. The CDR3 is 15 amino acids. Germline values: CDR1 SGHNT, CDR2 YENEEA. In nucleotides, the CDR3 is TGTGCCAGCAGCAACCCGGGACAGGGTTCCTACGAGCAGTACTTC. It translates to CASSNPGQGSYEQYF.

The sample holds one count of this clone. V is TRBV28 and J is TRBJ1-2; TRBD1 might be the D (6 bases). The CDR3 has 16 amino acids. Germline assignment: CDR1 MDHEN and CDR2 SYDVKM. V was cut by 8 bases and J by 0 bases, with 19 bases left in between. The CDR3 bases are TGTGCCAGCGTCATAGGGGGGTCAACAGCTAACTATGGCTACACCTTC. The encoded protein is CASVIGGSTANYGYTF.

This sequence joins TRBV11-2 and TRBJ1-2, with D possibly TRBD1 on 6 matching bases. This CDR3 is built from 16 residues. Germline-derived CDR1 and CDR2 are SGHAT and FQNNGV. Trimming took 6 bases from V and 3 from J, leaving 20 bases between them. In DNA, the CDR3 is TGTGCCAGCAGGGACGGCAGGGGCAGGAACTACTATGGCTACACCTTC. This encodes CASRDGRGRNYYGYTF.

This clone appeared a few times. This chain joins TRBV7-9 and TRBJ2-2, with no clear D. This CDR3 comprises 14 residues. The germline CDR1 and CDR2 sequences are SEHNR and FQNEAQ (reference sequence). V was pared by 6 bases and J by 6 bases, with 14 bases between. The CDR3 loop is CASSLPTSAGELFF. CDR3 in DNA: TGTGCCAGCAGTCTACCGACGTCAGCCGGGGAGCTGTTTTTT.

The chain recombines TRBV5-4 with TRBJ2-7; 10 bases are a match to TRBD2. The CDR3 spans 14 residues. The V segment lost 2 bases and the J segment 5 bases; nucleotides outside the gene matches: 4. Germline V gives CDR1 SGHNT, CDR2 YYREEE (reference sequence). The CDR3, as DNA: TGTGCCAGCAGCTTTAAAGCGGGAGGGAACGAGCAGTACTTC. This encodes CASSFKAGGNEQYF. Full variable domain (remainder filled in from reference TRBV5-4 and TRBJ2-7): ETGVTQSPTHLIKTRGQQVTLRCSSQSGHNTVSWYQQALGQGPQFIFQYYREEENGRGNFPPRFSGLQFPNYSSELNVNALELDDSALYLCASSFKAGGNEQYFGPGTRLTVT.

The chain carries TRBV30 and TRBJ2-5, with TRBD2 matching 7 bases. Per germline, CDR1 GTSNPN and CDR2 SVGIG (reference sequence). CDR3 length: 14 residues. The V gene end was trimmed by 3 bases and the J gene end by 1 base; junction bases not matched to a gene: 5. CDR3 sequence: CAWSPSGPQETQYF. The CDR3 nucleotides are TGTGCCTGGAGCCCTAGCGGACCCCAAGAGACCCAGTACTTC.

In DNA, the CDR3 is TGTGCCAGTAGGACGTCCGAACCGGGGCTGAACACTGAAGCTTTCTTT. Translated, it gives CASRTSEPGLNTEAFF. This chain uses TRBV19 with TRBJ1-1; tentatively, D is TRBD1 (5 bases). The V gene lost 6 bases and the J gene lost 0 bases, with 17 bases spanning the gap. Germline CDR1 is LNHDA and CDR2 is SQIVND (reference sequence). CDR3 size: 16 residues.

This chain links TRBV19 with TRBJ2-3; D unclear. Per germline, CDR1 LNHDA and CDR2 SQIVND (reference sequence). The CDR3 totals 14 residues. Trimming removed 3 bases from V and 4 bases from J, with 11 bases in between. The CDR3 sequence: CASSMTSSADTQYF. The CDR3 region has the DNA TGTGCCAGTAGTATGACGAGTTCAGCAGATACGCAGTATTTT.

This CDR3 is CASSSGLAGEETQYF. Here the CDR3 DNA reads TGTGCCAGCAGCTCCGGACTAGCGGGAGAAGAGACCCAGTACTTC. The V gene is TRBV11-3, the J gene TRBJ2-5; 13 nucleotides line up with TRBD2. With V trimmed by 4 bases and J by 3 bases, 2 bases remained unmatched. This CDR3 comprises 15 residues. Germline V gene lookup returns CDR1 SGHNT and CDR2 YENEEA.

With respect to this clone: Other DNA sequences of this sample code for an identical CDR3. The chain links TRBV19 to TRBJ1-2; tentative D call: TRBD1 (5 bases). Germline-derived CDR1 and CDR2 are LNHDA and SQIVND (reference sequence). V was cut by 5 bases and J by 8 bases, with 9 bases left in between. The CDR3 sequence is 11 residues long. CDR3 in DNA: TGTGCCAGTAGTCGGGGGGGAGGCTACACCTTC. Amino acid sequence: CASSRGGGYTF.

This rearrangement joins TRBV18 to TRBJ1-1; 8 positions agree with TRBD1. V shed 3 bases and J 7 bases; nucleotides not matched to a gene: 1. The CDR3 is 12 amino acids. Germline V gives CDR1 KGHSH, CDR2 LQKENI. CDR3 sequence reads: CASSPTGVEAFF. In DNA form, the CDR3 reads TGTGCCAGCTCACCGACAGGGGTTGAAGCTTTCTTT.

This clone was counted between two and nine times. The V gene is TRBV19, the J gene TRBJ1-1; D gene uncertain. Trimming took off 0 bases at V and 1 base at J, with 9 bases between the two ends. The CDR3 spans 15 residues. CDR1 is LNHDA, CDR2 SQIVND, per germline (reference sequence). CDR3 coding DNA: TGTGCCAGTAGTATAGACAGATCCGGGAACACTGAAGCTTTCTTT. Its translation is CASSIDRSGNTEAFF. Filled out from reference TRBV19 and TRBJ1-1, the complete variable domain reads DGGITQSPKYLFRKEGQNVTLSCEQNLNHDAMYWYRQDPGQGLRLIYYSQIVNDFQKGDIAEGYSVSREKKESFPLTVTSAQKNPTAFYLCASSIDRSGNTEAFFGQGTRLTVV.

V usage is TRBV6-5 and J usage is TRBJ1-3, with D maybe TRBD1 (5 bases). The V gene lost 7 bases and the J gene lost 0 bases, with 13 bases spanning the gap. CDR1 MNHEY and CDR2 SVGAGI come from the germline V gene. This CDR3 spans 15 amino acids. CDR3 bases: TGTGCCAGCATTCAGACAGCGTCCTCTGGAAACACCATATATTTT. It specifies CASIQTASSGNTIYF.

The V call is TRBV9, the J call TRBJ2-6, with D perhaps matching TRBD2 (5 bases). V was cut by 5 bases and J by 0 bases, with 9 bases left in between. This CDR3 comprises 15 residues. Germline CDR1 SGDLS, CDR2 YYNGEE. The CDR3 sequence: CASSVGASGANVLTF. CDR3 DNA: TGTGCCAGCAGTGTGGGAGCCTCTGGGGCCAACGTCCTGACTTTC.

The V and J genes are TRBV3-1 (or the pseudogene TRBV3-2) and TRBJ2-3; the match to TRBD2 covers 12 bases. Germline values: CDR1 LGHDT, CDR2 YNNKEL (reference sequence). J lost 6 bases, V lost 4 bases, and 8 bases had no gene match. This CDR3 has 16 amino acids. The CDR3 bases are TGTGCCAGCAGCCGAACTAGCGGGAGGTTCGGCGATACGCAGTATTTT. It codes for CASSRTSGRFGDTQYF.

This chain links TRBV10-3 with TRBJ2-7, with D possibly TRBD2 on 5 matching bases. This CDR3 comprises 15 residues. Germline assignment: CDR1 ENHRY and CDR2 SYGVKD. V dropped 4 bases and J dropped 4 bases, with 17 bases sitting between them. The CDR3 reads CAISGHESRTYEQYF. The CDR3 region has the DNA TGTGCCATCAGTGGCCACGAGAGCCGGACTTACGAGCAGTACTTC.